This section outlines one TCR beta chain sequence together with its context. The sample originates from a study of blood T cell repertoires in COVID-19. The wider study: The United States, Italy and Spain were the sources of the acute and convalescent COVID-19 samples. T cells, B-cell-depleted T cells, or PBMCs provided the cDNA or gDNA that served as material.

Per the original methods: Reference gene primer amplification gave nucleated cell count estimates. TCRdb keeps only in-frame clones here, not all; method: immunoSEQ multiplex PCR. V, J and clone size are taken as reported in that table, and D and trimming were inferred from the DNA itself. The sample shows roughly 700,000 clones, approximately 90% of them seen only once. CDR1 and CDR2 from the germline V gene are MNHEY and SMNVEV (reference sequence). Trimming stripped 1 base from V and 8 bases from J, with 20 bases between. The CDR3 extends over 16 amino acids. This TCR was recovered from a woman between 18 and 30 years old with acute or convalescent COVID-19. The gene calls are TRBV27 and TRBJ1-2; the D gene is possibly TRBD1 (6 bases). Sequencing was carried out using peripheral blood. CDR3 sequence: CASSLYRDAGRAGYTF. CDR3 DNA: TGTGCCAGCAGTTTATACAGGGATGCGGGGAGGGCGGGCTACACCTTC.